The 17 T cell receptor beta chains listed next were all sequenced from one sample in a study of fetal regulatory T cell absence and autoimmunity. Using immunoSEQ multiplex PCR, the repertoire was profiled, and TCRdb retains in-frame clones only, with some absent. This sample has about 95,000 clones; less than 80% occur once, and the top ten carry 2%. The sequencing sample was made of pancreas tissue. The receptor source for this set is a male donor with IPEX syndrome.

This chain connects TRBV7-6 to TRBJ2-5; TRBD2 agrees at 9 bases. Germline V lookup: CDR1 SGHVS, CDR2 FNYEAQ. V was pared by 5 bases and J by 1 base, with 8 bases of the junction left unmatched. This CDR3 has 16 residues. Here the CDR3 reads CASSPQREASQETQYF. The CDR3 DNA reads as TGTGCCAGCAGCCCTCAGCGGGAGGCCAGCCAAGAGACCCAGTACTTC.

This chain uses TRBV7-8 with TRBJ2-7, with D possibly matching TRBD1 (7 bases). The germline V gene has CDR1 SGHVS and CDR2 FQNEAQ. Trimming pared 2 bases from V and 3 bases from J, leaving 23 bases between. The CDR3 covers 18 residues. CDR3 coding DNA: TGTGCCAGCAGCTTACGGGGGCAGGGGGTAAAGATTCGCTACGAGCAGTACTTC. Its translation: CASSLRGQGVKIRYEQYF.

The chain couples TRBV7-2 to TRBJ2-1, with 11 bases lining up with TRBD2. CDR3 length: 15 residues. Trimming cost V 3 bases and J 9 bases; bases outside gene matches: 7. Germline loops: CDR1 SGHTA, CDR2 FQGNSA. The CDR3 nucleotides are TGTGCCAGCAGCTTCGGACTAGCGGGTTATGGTGAGCAGTTCTTC. Amino acid sequence: CASSFGLAGYGEQFF.

This chain joins TRBV7-6 and TRBJ2-1, with 12 bases matching TRBD1. The length of the CDR3 is 16 residues. The V gene end was trimmed by 5 bases and the J gene end by 8 bases; junction bases not matched to a gene: 10. CDR1 and CDR2 (germline): SGHVS, FNYEAQ. CDR3 amino acids: CASSRFPGQGAHEQFF. CDR3 in DNA: TGTGCCAGCAGCCGATTTCCGGGACAGGGGGCTCATGAGCAGTTCTTC.

CDR3 amino acids: CASSELRDRDYEQYF. The CDR3 DNA sequence: TGTGCCAGCAGTGAATTAAGGGACAGAGACTACGAGCAGTACTTC. The chain is built from TRBV2 and TRBJ2-7; 7 nucleotides agree with TRBD1. With V trimmed by 2 bases and J by 3 bases, 7 bases remained unmatched. CDR1 and CDR2 (germline): SNHLY, FYNNEI. The CDR3 has 15 residues.

The J gene is TRBJ2-3, the V gene TRBV9; maybe TRBD2 (6 bases). This CDR3 spans 15 amino acids. Trimming pared 0 bases from V and 1 base from J, leaving 9 bases between. Germline V gene lookup returns CDR1 SGDLS and CDR2 YYNGEE. CDR3 protein: CASSVETGGTDTQYF. The CDR3, as DNA: TGTGCCAGCAGCGTAGAAACGGGGGGCACAGATACGCAGTATTTT.

V and J are TRBV7-2 and TRBJ1-5, with D perhaps TRBD1 (5 bases). CDR1 is SGHTA and CDR2 is FQGNSA in the germline V gene. Deletions cut 1 base from V and 3 bases from J, with 10 bases between. The CDR3 consists of 15 residues. The CDR3 spells CASSLERGVNQPQHF. For the CDR3, the DNA is TGTGCCAGCAGCTTAGAGAGGGGCGTCAATCAGCCCCAGCATTTT.

The V call is TRBV2, the J call TRBJ1-1; 10 bases agree with TRBD1. The junction had 5 bases not matched to a gene; V was cut back by 6 bases and J by 1 base. Germline CDR1 and CDR2: SNHLY and FYNNEI. The CDR3 contains 15 residues. CDR3 in amino acids: CASRRDRGRNTEAFF. DNA of the CDR3: TGTGCCAGCAGGAGGGACAGGGGCCGGAACACTGAAGCTTTCTTT. Full variable domain (missing parts from reference TRBV2 and TRBJ1-1): EPEVTQTPSHQVTQMGQEVILRCVPISNHLYFYWYRQILGQKVEFLVSFYNNEISEKSEIFDDQFSVERPDGSNFTLKIRSTKLEDSAMYFCASRRDRGRNTEAFFGQGTRLTVV.

This clone occurred once. The chain carries TRBV4-1 and TRBJ2-5; 10 nucleotides line up with TRBD2. CDR1 and CDR2 from the germline V gene are MGHRA and YSYEKL. The CDR3 sequence is 15 residues long. The V segment lost 0 bases and the J segment 5 bases; nucleotides outside the gene matches: 3. CDR3 protein: CASSQEQREGETQYF. The CDR3 nucleotides read TGCGCCAGCAGCCAAGAACAGCGGGAGGGGGAGACCCAGTACTTC.

This chain joins TRBV30 and TRBJ1-1; D gene unclear. Trimming pared 4 bases from V and 4 bases from J, leaving 10 bases between. Germline V gives CDR1 GTSNPN, CDR2 SVGIG (reference sequence). This CDR3 has 12 residues. CDR3 loop: CAWNGMFTEAFF. CDR3 DNA sequence: TGTGCCTGGAACGGGATGTTCACTGAAGCTTTCTTT.

This sequence joins TRBV15 and TRBJ2-3; TRBD1 aligns across 9 bases. V was pared by 3 bases and J by 6 bases, with 10 bases of the junction left unmatched. The germline V gene encodes CDR1 LNHNV and CDR2 YYDKDF (reference sequence). The CDR3 length is 16 residues. CDR3 protein: CATSRFSGQGGDTQYF. In DNA form, the CDR3 reads TGTGCCACCAGCAGGTTTTCGGGACAGGGAGGGGATACGCAGTATTTT.

By share, this clone ranks as medium-sized. As DNA, the CDR3 is TGTGCCAGTAGAAGGGGGAACACTGAAGCTTTCTTT. Translated, it gives CASRRGNTEAFF. V is TRBV19 and J is TRBJ1-1; D possibly corresponds to TRBD1 (5 bases). The CDR3 is 12 amino acids. CDR1 and CDR2 (germline): LNHDA, SQIVND (reference sequence). The V gene lost 6 bases and the J gene lost 1 base, with 6 bases spanning the gap.

The chain couples TRBV6-1 to TRBJ2-3, with 10 bases aligning to TRBD2. This CDR3 has 16 residues. The ends lost 0 bases at V and 4 bases at J; junction bases unmatched: 4. Germline-derived CDR1 and CDR2 are MNHNS and SASEGT. The CDR3 coding sequence is TGTGCCAGCAGTGAAGCATTGCTAGCGGGAGCAGATACGCAGTATTTT. This sequence encodes CASSEALLAGADTQYF.

V usage is TRBV2 and J usage is TRBJ2-3, with no clear D. CDR1 is SNHLY and CDR2 is FYNNEI in the germline V gene. The CDR3 runs 12 residues. The V end was cut by 1 base, the J end by 4 bases, with 3 bases between. CDR3 residues: CASSEGADTQYF. The CDR3 nucleotides read TGTGCCAGCAGTGAAGGGGCAGATACGCAGTATTTT.

This clone has just a few counts. The J gene is TRBJ1-2, the V gene TRBV29-1, with D perhaps TRBD1 (5 bases). Germline-derived CDR1 and CDR2 are SQVTM and ANQGSEA. The V end lost 0 bases, the J end lost 6 bases, and 8 bases lay between the germline ends. The CDR3 consists of 12 residues. CDR3 nucleotides: TGCAGCGTTGAAGAGGCAGGGAATGGCTACACCTTC. It translates to CSVEEAGNGYTF.

V gene TRBV5-4 combines with J gene TRBJ1-6; tentative D call: TRBD1 (6 bases). CDR3 length equals 14 residues. Trimming stripped 0 bases from V and 9 bases from J, with 10 bases between. CDR1 and CDR2 (germline): SGHNT, YYREEE (reference sequence). The CDR3 spells CASSLGQVTSPLHF. The CDR3 DNA is TGTGCCAGCAGCTTGGGACAGGTCACTTCACCCCTCCACTTT.

The chain recombines TRBV2 with TRBJ1-4; 11 bases map to TRBD1. CDR1 is SNHLY and CDR2 is FYNNEI in the germline V gene. Trimming removed 5 bases from V and 7 bases from J; junction bases left unmatched: 3. The CDR3 has 14 amino acids. The CDR3 DNA sequence: TGTGCCAGCAGTCTGGACAGGGGGCTTGAAAAACTGTTTTTT. Its translation: CASSLDRGLEKLFF.